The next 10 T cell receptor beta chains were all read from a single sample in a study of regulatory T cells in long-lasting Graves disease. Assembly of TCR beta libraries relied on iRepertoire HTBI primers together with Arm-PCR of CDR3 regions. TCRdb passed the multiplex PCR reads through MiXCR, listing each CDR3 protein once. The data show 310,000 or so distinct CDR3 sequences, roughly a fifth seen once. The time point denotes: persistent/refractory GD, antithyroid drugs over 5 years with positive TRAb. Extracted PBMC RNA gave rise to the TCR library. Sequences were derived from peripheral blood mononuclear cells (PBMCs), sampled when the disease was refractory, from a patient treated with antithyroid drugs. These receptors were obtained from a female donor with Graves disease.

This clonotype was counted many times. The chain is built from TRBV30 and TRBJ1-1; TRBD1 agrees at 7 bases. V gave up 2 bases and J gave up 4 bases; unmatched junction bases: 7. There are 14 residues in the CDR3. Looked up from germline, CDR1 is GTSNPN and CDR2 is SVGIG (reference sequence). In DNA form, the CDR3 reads TGTGCCTGGAGTAAGGGGGCTCTGGTCACTGAAGCTTTCTTT. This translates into CAWSKGALVTEAFF.

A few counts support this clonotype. The CDR3 region has the DNA TGTGCCAGCAGTTTCCTAGGACTAGCGGGATACGAGCAGTACTTC. It translates to CASSFLGLAGYEQYF. The genes are TRBV27 and TRBJ2-7; TRBD2 aligns across 12 bases. V was clipped by 3 bases and J by 4 bases; unmatched bases: 4. This CDR3 is 15 amino acids long. The germline V gene has CDR1 MNHEY and CDR2 SMNVEV (reference sequence).

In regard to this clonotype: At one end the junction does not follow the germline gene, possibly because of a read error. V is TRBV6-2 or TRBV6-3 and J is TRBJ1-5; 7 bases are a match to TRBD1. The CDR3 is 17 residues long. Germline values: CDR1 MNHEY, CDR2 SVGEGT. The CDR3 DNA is TGTGCCAGCAGAACCCCTACGGACAGGAGTAGCGATCAGCCCCAGCATTTT. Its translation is CASRTPTDRSSDQPQHF.

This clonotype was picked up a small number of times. The CDR3 region is CSARRRENYEQYF. The CDR3 DNA is TGCAGTGCTAGAAGGCGAGAAAACTACGAGCAGTACTTC. The V gene is TRBV20-1, the J gene TRBJ2-7; D is undetermined. V was cut by 2 bases and J by 3 bases, with 11 bases left in between. CDR1 is DFQATT, CDR2 SNEGSKA, per germline (reference sequence). The CDR3 totals 13 residues.

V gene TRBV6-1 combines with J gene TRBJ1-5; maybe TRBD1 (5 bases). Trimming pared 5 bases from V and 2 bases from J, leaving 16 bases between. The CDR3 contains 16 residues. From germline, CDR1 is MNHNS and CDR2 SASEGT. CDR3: CASSPGFGLGNQPQHF. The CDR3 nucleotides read TGTGCCAGCAGTCCAGGGTTCGGGCTTGGCAATCAGCCCCAGCATTTT.

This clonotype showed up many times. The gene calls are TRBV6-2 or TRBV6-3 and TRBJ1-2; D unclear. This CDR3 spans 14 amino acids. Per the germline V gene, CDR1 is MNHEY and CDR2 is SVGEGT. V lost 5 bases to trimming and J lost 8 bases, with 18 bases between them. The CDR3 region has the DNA TGTGCCAGCAGTGAAGGCCTAACAGCCCGGGGCTACACCTTC. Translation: CASSEGLTARGYTF.

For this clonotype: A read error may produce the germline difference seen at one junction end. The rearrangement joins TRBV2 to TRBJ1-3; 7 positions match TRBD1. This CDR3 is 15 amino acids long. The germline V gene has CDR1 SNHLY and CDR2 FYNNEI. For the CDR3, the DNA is TGTGCCAGCAGTGCCGACAGGGTGGATGGAAACACCATAAATTTT. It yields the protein CASSADRVDGNTINF. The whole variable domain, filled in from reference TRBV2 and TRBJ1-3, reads EPEVTQTPSHQVTQMGQEVILRCVPISNHLYFYWYRQILGQKVEFLVSFYNNEISEKSEIFDDQFSVERPDGSNFTLKIRSTKLEDSAMYFCASSADRVDGNTINFGEGSWLTVV.

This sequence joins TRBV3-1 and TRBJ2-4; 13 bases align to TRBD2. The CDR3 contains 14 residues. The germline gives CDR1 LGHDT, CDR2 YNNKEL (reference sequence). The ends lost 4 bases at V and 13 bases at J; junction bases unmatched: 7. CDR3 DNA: TGTGCCAGCAGCCCGGCTCGGACTAGCGGGAGACAGTACTTC. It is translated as CASSPARTSGRQYF.

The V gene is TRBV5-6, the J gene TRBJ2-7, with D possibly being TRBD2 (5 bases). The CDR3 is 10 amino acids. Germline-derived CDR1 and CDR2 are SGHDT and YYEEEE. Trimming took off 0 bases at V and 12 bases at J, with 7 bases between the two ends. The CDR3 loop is CASSLAGLYF. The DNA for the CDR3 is TGTGCCAGCAGCTTGGCGGGGTTGTACTTC. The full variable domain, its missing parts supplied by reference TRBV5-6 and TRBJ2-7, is DAGVTQSPTHLIKTRGQQVTLRCSPKSGHDTVSWYQQALGQGPQFIFQYYEEEERQRGNFPDRFSGHQFPNYSSELNVNALLLGDSALYLCASSLAGLYFGPGTRLTVT.

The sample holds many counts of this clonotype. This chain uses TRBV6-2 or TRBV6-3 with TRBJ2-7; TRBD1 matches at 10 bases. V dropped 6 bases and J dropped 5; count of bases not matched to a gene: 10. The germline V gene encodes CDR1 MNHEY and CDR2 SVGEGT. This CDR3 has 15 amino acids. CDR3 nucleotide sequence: TGTGCCAGCAGAGTCCGACCAGGACAGGGGGACGAGCAGTACTTC. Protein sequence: CASRVRPGQGDEQYF.